These T cell receptor beta chains were read from a single sample in a study of T cells after yellow fever vaccination. TCRdb reprocessed the 5' RACE reads via MiXCR and lists one record per CDR3 protein. The table includes fewer than 150,000 distinct CDR3 sequences, roughly 7.9% detected once. Sequenced material: CD4+ T cells sorted from PBMCs, taken around 45 days after the first yellow fever vaccination. These receptors came from a man between 18 and 29 years old who received the YFV17D yellow fever vaccine. Both conserved end residues are part of each CDR3. Each record gives: V gene, D gene, clone size, J gene, CDR3 protein, CDR3 DNA. The D gene is left open where the match is weak. Clone size is given for some rows only: seen once, a few or many times, or a class if the clone is expanded.

v_call: TRBV7-2
d_call: TRBD1
clone_size: many
j_call: TRBJ1-2
cdr3_aa: CASSLGGDRGSGYTF
cdr3_nt: TGTGCCAGCAGCTTAGGTGGGGACAGGGGGTCCGGCTACACCTTC

v_call: TRBV12-3/TRBV12-4
d_call: TRBD1
clone_size: many
j_call: TRBJ2-5
cdr3_aa: CASSQGGGETQYF
cdr3_nt: TGTGCCAGCAGTCAAGGGGGCGGGGAGACCCAGTACTTC

v_call: TRBV19
d_call: TRBD2
clone_size: many
j_call: TRBJ2-1
cdr3_aa: CASISMASGGGEQFF
cdr3_nt: TGTGCCAGTATCTCGATGGCTAGCGGGGGCGGAGAGCAGTTCTTC

v_call: TRBV7-2
d_call: .
clone_size: many
j_call: TRBJ1-5
cdr3_aa: CASSLGGGAGNQPQHF
cdr3_nt: TGTGCCAGCAGCTTAGGAGGTGGCGCGGGAAATCAGCCCCAGCATTTT

v_call: TRBV4-3
d_call: .
clone_size: many
j_call: TRBJ2-3
cdr3_aa: CASSLRTFTDTQYF
cdr3_nt: TGCGCCAGCAGCCTCCGTACTTTCACAGATACGCAGTATTTT

v_call: TRBV29-1
d_call: TRBD1
clone_size: many
j_call: TRBJ2-2
cdr3_aa: CSVVDRRNARGELFF
cdr3_nt: TGCAGCGTCGTGGACAGGAGAAACGCCCGCGGGGAGCTGTTTTTT

v_call: TRBV7-8
d_call: .
clone_size: many
j_call: TRBJ1-5
cdr3_aa: CASSLGVMGQPQHF
cdr3_nt: TGTGCCAGCAGCTTGGGTGTGATGGGGCAGCCCCAGCATTTT

v_call: TRBV10-3
d_call: TRBD2
clone_size: many
j_call: TRBJ2-5
cdr3_aa: CAISATSGQETQYF
cdr3_nt: TGTGCCATCAGTGCGACTAGCGGACAAGAGACCCAGTACTTC

v_call: TRBV4-3
d_call: .
clone_size: few
j_call: TRBJ1-5
cdr3_aa: CASSQEPPQGRGWQPQHF
cdr3_nt: TGCGCCAGCAGCCAAGAGCCCCCGCAAGGGAGGGGATGGCAGCCCCAGCATTTT

v_call: TRBV4-3
d_call: .
clone_size: many
j_call: TRBJ2-1
cdr3_aa: CASSLFSGANYNEQFF
cdr3_nt: TGCGCCAGCAGCCTATTCTCAGGGGCCAACTACAATGAGCAGTTCTTC

v_call: TRBV7-6
d_call: .
clone_size: many
j_call: TRBJ1-2
cdr3_aa: CASSMTGFGYTF
cdr3_nt: TGTGCCAGCAGCATGACAGGTTTTGGCTACACCTTC

v_call: TRBV28
d_call: TRBD1
clone_size: many
j_call: TRBJ2-1
cdr3_aa: CASSLPPGTGGNEQFF
cdr3_nt: TGTGCCAGCAGTTTACCCCCCGGGACAGGGGGCAATGAGCAGTTCTTC

v_call: TRBV7-9
d_call: .
clone_size: many
j_call: TRBJ1-5
cdr3_aa: CASSPTGLAGEPQHF
cdr3_nt: TGTGCCAGCAGCCCGACAGGTTTGGCGGGTGAGCCCCAGCATTTT

v_call: TRBV20-1
d_call: TRBD1
clone_size: many
j_call: TRBJ1-2
cdr3_aa: CSARVTGGNYGYTF
cdr3_nt: TGCAGTGCTAGAGTTACAGGGGGCAACTATGGCTACACCTTC

v_call: TRBV10-3
d_call: .
clone_size: many
j_call: TRBJ2-1
cdr3_aa: CAISQGGLGNEQFF
cdr3_nt: TGTGCCATCAGTCAGGGGGGGCTGGGCAATGAGCAGTTCTTC

v_call: TRBV6-1
d_call: .
clone_size: many
j_call: TRBJ1-2
cdr3_aa: CASSDRVTYGYTF
cdr3_nt: TGTGCCAGCAGTGACAGGGTGACCTATGGCTACACCTTC

v_call: TRBV7-7
d_call: .
clone_size: few
j_call: TRBJ2-2
cdr3_aa: CASSPTATNTGELFF
cdr3_nt: TGTGCCAGCAGCCCGACAGCCACGAACACCGGGGAGCTGTTTTTT

v_call: TRBV5-1
d_call: TRBD1
clone_size: many
j_call: TRBJ1-6
cdr3_aa: CASKPGQLHSPLHF
cdr3_nt: TGCGCCAGCAAACCGGGACAGCTACATTCACCCCTCCACTTT

v_call: TRBV5-4
d_call: .
clone_size: .
j_call: TRBJ2-5
cdr3_aa: CASSTQDSGETQYF
cdr3_nt: TGTGCCAGCAGTACCCAGGACAGCGGAGAGACCCAGTACTTC

v_call: TRBV3-1
d_call: TRBD1
clone_size: many
j_call: TRBJ2-1
cdr3_aa: CASSQYGDRSYNEQFF
cdr3_nt: TGTGCCAGCAGCCAATATGGGGACAGATCCTACAATGAGCAGTTCTTC

v_call: TRBV2
d_call: .
clone_size: .
j_call: TRBJ2-5
cdr3_aa: CASSPGTYQETQYF
cdr3_nt: TGTGCCAGCAGTCCCGGGACGTACCAAGAGACCCAGTACTTC